This T cell receptor beta chain was profiled in a study of blood T cell repertoires in COVID-19. Overall study: Samples came from the United States, Italy and Spain, spanning acute and convalescent COVID-19.

Trimming shortened V by 1 base and J by 13 bases, and 17 bases separated the two germline ends. CDR1 and CDR2 from the germline V gene are GTSNPN and SVGIG (reference sequence). This CDR3 has 14 amino acids. TCRdb's table, derived via immunoSEQ multiplex PCR, lists solely in-frame clones and lacks some. This sample carries about 160,000 clones, approximately 91% of them seen once, and the ten largest clones take roughly 2.3%. The gene calls are TRBV30 and TRBJ1-6, with D possibly TRBD1 on 5 matching bases. This TCR was recovered from a man younger than 35 with acute or convalescent COVID-19. The source material was peripheral blood. The CDR3, as DNA: TGTGCCTGGAGTGCCCTGATAGGGGAAGCGCCCCTCCACTTT. It specifies CAWSALIGEAPLHF.